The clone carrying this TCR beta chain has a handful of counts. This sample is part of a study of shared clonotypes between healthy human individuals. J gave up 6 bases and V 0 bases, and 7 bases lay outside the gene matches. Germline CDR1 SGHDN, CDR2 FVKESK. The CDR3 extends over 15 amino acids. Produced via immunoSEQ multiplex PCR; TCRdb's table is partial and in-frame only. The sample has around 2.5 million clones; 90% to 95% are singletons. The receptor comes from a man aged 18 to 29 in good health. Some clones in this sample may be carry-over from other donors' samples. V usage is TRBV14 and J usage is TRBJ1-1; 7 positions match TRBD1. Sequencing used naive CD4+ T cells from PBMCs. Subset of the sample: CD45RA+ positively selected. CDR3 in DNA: TGTGCCAGCAGCCAAGAATACAGGGGAAAGCCTGAAGCTTTCTTT. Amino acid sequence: CASSQEYRGKPEAFF. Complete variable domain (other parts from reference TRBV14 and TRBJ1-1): EAGVTQFPSHSVIEKGQTVTLRCDPISGHDNLYWYRRVMGKEIKFLLHFVKESKQDESGMPNNRFLAERTGGTYSTLKVQPAELEDSGVYFCASSQEYRGKPEAFFGQGTRLTVV.